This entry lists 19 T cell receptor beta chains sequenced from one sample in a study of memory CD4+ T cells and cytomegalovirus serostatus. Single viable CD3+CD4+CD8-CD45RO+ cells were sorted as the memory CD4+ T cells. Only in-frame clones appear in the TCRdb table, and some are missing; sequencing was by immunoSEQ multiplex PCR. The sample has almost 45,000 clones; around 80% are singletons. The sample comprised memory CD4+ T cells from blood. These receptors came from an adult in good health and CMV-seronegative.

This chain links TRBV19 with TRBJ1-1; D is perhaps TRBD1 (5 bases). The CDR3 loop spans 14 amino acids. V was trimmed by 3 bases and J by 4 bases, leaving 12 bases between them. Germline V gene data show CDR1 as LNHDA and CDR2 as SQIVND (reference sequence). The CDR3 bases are TGTGCCAGTAGTATCGGGGGATTTGGCACTGAAGCTTTCTTT. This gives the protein CASSIGGFGTEAFF.

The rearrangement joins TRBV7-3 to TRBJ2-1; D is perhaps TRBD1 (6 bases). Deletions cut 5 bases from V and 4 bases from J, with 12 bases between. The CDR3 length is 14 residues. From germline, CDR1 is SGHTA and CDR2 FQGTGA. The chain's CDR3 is CASSPGQKYNEQFF. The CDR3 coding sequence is TGTGCCAGCAGCCCCGGACAGAAATACAATGAGCAGTTCTTC. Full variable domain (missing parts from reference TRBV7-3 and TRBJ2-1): GAGVSQTPSNKVTEKGKYVELRCDPISGHTALYWYRQSLGQGPEFLIYFQGTGAADDSGLPNDRFFAVRPEGSVSTLKIQRTERGDSAVYLCASSPGQKYNEQFFGPGTRLTVL.

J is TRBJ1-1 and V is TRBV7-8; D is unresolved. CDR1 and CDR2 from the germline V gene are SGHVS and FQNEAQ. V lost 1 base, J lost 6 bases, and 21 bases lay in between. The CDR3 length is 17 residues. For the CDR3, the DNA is TGTGCCAGCAGCTTAGTCCTTGGTAGGCACGTTATCGCTGAAGCTTTCTTT. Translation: CASSLVLGRHVIAEAFF.

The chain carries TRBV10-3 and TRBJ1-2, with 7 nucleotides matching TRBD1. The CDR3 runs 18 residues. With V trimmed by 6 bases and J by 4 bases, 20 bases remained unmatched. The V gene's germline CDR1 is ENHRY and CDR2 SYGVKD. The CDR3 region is CAISPTGDADSLGYGYTF. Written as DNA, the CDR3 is TGTGCCATCAGCCCAACAGGGGACGCCGACTCCCTGGGCTATGGCTACACCTTC.

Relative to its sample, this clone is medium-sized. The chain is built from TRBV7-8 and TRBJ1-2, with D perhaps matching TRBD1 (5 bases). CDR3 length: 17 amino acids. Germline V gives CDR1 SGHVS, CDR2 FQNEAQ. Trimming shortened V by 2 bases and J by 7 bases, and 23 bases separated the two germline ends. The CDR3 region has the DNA TGTGCCAGCAGCTTACCCCTAAGGATCGGGGCCGCAGGTGGCTACACCTTC. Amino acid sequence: CASSLPLRIGAAGGYTF.

The CDR3 loop is CASSIDSGSAREKLFF. As DNA, the CDR3 is TGTGCCAGTAGTATAGATTCGGGGTCGGCTCGGGAAAAACTGTTTTTT. V is TRBV19 and J is TRBJ1-4, with D unresolved. Germline CDR1 LNHDA, CDR2 SQIVND (reference sequence). This CDR3 comprises 16 residues. Trimming removed 0 bases at V and 8 bases at J, with 16 bases between.

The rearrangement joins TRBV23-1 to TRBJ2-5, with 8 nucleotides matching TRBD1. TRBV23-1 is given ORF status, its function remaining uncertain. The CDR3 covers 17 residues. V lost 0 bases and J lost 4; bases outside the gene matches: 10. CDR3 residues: CASSQSLSRGLGETQYF. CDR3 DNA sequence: TGCGCCAGCAGTCAATCTCTCTCCAGGGGGCTTGGAGAGACCCAGTACTTC.

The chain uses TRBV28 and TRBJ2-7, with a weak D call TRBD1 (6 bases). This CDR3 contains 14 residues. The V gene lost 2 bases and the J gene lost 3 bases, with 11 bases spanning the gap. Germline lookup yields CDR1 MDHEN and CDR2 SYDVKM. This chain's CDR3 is CASSLTRQDYEQYF. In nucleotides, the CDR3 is TGTGCCAGCAGTTTAACCAGACAGGACTACGAGCAGTACTTC.

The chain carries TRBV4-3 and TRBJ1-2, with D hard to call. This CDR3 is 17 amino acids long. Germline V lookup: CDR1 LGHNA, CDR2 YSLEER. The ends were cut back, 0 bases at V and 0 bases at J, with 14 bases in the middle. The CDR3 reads CASSQDFRTASNYGYTF. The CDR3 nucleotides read TGCGCCAGCAGCCAAGACTTCCGGACGGCTTCTAACTATGGCTACACCTTC.

This CDR3 reads CASSYGGGTEAFF. CDR3 in DNA: TGTGCCAGCAGTTACGGGGGGGGGACTGAAGCTTTCTTT. The V gene is TRBV6-6, the J gene TRBJ1-1; perhaps TRBD1 as D (5 bases). CDR3 length: 13 residues. The germline CDR1 and CDR2 sequences are MNHNY and SVGAGI (reference sequence). V gave up 2 bases and J gave up 5 bases, with 9 bases separating them.

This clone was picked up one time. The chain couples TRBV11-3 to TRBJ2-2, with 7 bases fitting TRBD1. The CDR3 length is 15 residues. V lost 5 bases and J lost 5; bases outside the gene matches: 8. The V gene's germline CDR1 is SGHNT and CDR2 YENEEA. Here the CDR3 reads CASSVSGTVTGELFF. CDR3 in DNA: TGTGCCAGCAGCGTCTCTGGGACAGTGACCGGGGAGCTGTTTTTT.

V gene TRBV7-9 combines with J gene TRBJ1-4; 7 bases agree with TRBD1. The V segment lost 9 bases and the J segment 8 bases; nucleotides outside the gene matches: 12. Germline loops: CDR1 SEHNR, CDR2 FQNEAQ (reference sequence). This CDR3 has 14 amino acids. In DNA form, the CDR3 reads TGTGCCAGTAATAACAGGGGACGGGGCGAAAAACTGTTTTTT. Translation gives CASNNRGRGEKLFF.

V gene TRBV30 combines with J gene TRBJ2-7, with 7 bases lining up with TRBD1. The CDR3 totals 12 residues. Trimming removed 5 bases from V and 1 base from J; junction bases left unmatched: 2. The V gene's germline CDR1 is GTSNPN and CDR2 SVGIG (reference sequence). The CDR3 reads CAWGQDSYEQYF. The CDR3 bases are TGTGCCTGGGGACAGGATTCCTACGAGCAGTACTTC.

Here the CDR3 DNA reads TGTGCCAGCAGTTTCTACCGGGACGGTGGGGCCAACGTCCTGACTTTC. It yields the protein CASSFYRDGGANVLTF. The chain links TRBV27 to TRBJ2-6; D is possibly TRBD1 or TRBD2 (5 bases each). Germline assignment: CDR1 MNHEY and CDR2 SMNVEV (reference sequence). Trimming took off 3 bases at V and 3 bases at J, with 12 bases between the two ends. The CDR3 extends over 16 amino acids.

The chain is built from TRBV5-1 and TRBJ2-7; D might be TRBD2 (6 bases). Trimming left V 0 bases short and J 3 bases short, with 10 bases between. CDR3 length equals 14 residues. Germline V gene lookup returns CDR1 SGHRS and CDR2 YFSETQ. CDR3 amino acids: CASSLDGGNYEQYF. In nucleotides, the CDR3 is TGCGCCAGCAGCTTGGATGGGGGGAACTACGAGCAGTACTTC.

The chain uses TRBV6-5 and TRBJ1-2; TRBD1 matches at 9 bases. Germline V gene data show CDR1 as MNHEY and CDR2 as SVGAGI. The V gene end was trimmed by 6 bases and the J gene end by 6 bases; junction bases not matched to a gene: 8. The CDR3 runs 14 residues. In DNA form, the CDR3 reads TGTGCCAGCAGGGGGACAGGGCGGGTGGATGGCTACACCTTC. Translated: CASRGTGRVDGYTF.

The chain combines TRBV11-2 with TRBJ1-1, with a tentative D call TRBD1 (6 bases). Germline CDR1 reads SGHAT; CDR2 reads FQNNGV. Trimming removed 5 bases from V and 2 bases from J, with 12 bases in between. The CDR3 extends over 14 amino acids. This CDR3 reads CASSRTGINTEAFF. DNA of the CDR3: TGTGCCAGCAGCCGTACAGGGATAAACACTGAAGCTTTCTTT.

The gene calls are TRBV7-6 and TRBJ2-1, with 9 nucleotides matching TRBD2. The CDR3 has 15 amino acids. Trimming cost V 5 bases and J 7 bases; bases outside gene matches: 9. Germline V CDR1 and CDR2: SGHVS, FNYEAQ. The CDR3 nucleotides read TGTGCCAGCAGCGTAATGGCGGGAGGGCAAAATGAGCAGTTCTTC. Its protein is CASSVMAGGQNEQFF.

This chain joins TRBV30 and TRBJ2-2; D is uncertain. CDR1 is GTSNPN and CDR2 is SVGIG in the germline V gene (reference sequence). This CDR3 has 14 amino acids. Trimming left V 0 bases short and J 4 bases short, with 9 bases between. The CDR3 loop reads CAWSVSLLTGELFF. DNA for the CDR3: TGTGCCTGGAGTGTATCCCTACTCACCGGGGAGCTGTTTTTT.